These T cell receptor beta chains were read from a single sample in a study of lymphopenia after photon versus proton radiotherapy. Sequencing used immunoSEQ multiplex PCR; TCRdb keeps in-frame clones, though not all of them. The data contain 25,000 to 30,000 clones, 83% of them singletons. This material consisted of peripheral blood, taken from a patient treated with photon-based radiotherapy. Receptor source: a woman aged 50 to 60 with pancreatic cancer. The CDR3 runs from the conserved cysteine through the conserved F or W. D genes are given only for firm matches. Rows give clone size only sometimes, using once, few, many, or a class for an expanded clone.

>TRBJ2-7|.|.|TRBV27
TGTGCCAGCAGTTTGGGCAGGGGCTACGAGCAGTACTTC
CASSLGRGYEQYF
>TRBJ1-6|once|.|TRBV10-2
TGCGCCAGCAGTGACGACGGGGGTTATAATTCACCCCTCCACTTT
CASSDDGGYNSPLHF
>TRBJ1-1|few|.|TRBV19
TGTGCCAGTAGTATAACACTGAGCAACACTGAAGCTTTCTTT
CASSITLSNTEAFF
>TRBJ2-2|.|.|TRBV5-6
TGTGCCAGCAGCTTAGGCGTAACCGGGGAGCTGTTTTTT
CASSLGVTGELFF
>TRBJ1-2|once|.|TRBV28
TGTGCCAGCAGTTTATTCCCGGACTCTCGGGATGGCTACACCTTC
CASSLFPDSRDGYTF
>TRBJ2-7|.|.|TRBV27
TGTGCCAGCAGTGCCTTTGCAGGGGGGTTTGAGCAGTACTTC
CASSAFAGGFEQYF
>TRBJ2-3|.|.|TRBV7-3
TGTGCCAGCAGCTTAAACGCCTTGGATACGCAGTATTTT
CASSLNALDTQYF
>TRBJ2-1|.|.|TRBV6-6
TGTGCCAGCAGTTACGCTAAGAGGAGCGATGAGCAGTTCTTC
CASSYAKRSDEQFF
>TRBJ2-3|.|TRBD2|TRBV5-1
TGCGCCAGCAGCTTGGCTCTAGCGGGAGACTGGGGCCGCACAGATACGCAGTATTTT
CASSLALAGDWGRTDTQYF
>TRBJ1-1|few|TRBD1|TRBV29-1
TGCAGCGGGAAACAGGGGTCGGGAAACACTGAAGCTTTCTTT
CSGKQGSGNTEAFF
>TRBJ1-5|.|.|TRBV5-8
TGTGCCAGCAGCCTGGGGTTCGCCGCACAGCCCCAGCATTTT
CASSLGFAAQPQHF
>TRBJ2-1|.|.|TRBV6-1
TGTGCCAGCAGGAAGGGGGGGGGCGATGAGCAGTTCTTC
CASRKGGGDEQFF
>TRBJ1-1|.|TRBD1|TRBV18
TGTGCCAGCTCACCGACAGGGGTTACTGAAGCTTTCTTT
CASSPTGVTEAFF
>TRBJ2-3|.|.|TRBV4-3
TGCGCCAGCAGCCAAGAAGTGATTGGGGACCCCTTGCGCACAGATACGCAGTATTTT
CASSQEVIGDPLRTDTQYF
>TRBJ2-5|.|TRBD1|TRBV28
TGTGCCAGCAGTCCCGGGACAGGGGGCCTAGAGGGGGAGACCCAGTACTTC
CASSPGTGGLEGETQYF
>TRBJ2-5|.|TRBD2|TRBV30
TGTGCCTGGGGAGGACTAGCGGGCCAAGAGACCCAGTACTTC
CAWGGLAGQETQYF
>TRBJ2-3|.|TRBD2|TRBV23-1
TGCGCCAGCAGTCATGAACCTCCGAGGCTAGCGGGAGGGGATAGCACAGATACGCAGTATTTT
CASSHEPPRLAGGDSTDTQYF
>TRBJ2-4|.|TRBD2|TRBV9
TGTGCCAGCAGCGTCGGGACTAGCGGACCTATAGCCAAAAACATTCAGTACTTC
CASSVGTSGPIAKNIQYF
>TRBJ2-6|.|.|TRBV7-2
TGTGCCAGCAGCCGGGACAACTCTGGGGCCAACGTCCTGACTTTC
CASSRDNSGANVLTF
>TRBJ1-2|.|.|TRBV6-1
TGTGCCAGCAAGGAGCAGCCTTATGGCTACACCTTC
CASKEQPYGYTF
>TRBJ2-3|.|TRBD1|TRBV7-9
TGTGCCAGCAGCCCGATGGTGGGACAGGGAGGGACAGATACGCAGTATTTT
CASSPMVGQGGTDTQYF
>TRBJ1-4|.|TRBD1|TRBV28
TGTGCCAGCAGAACCGCCAGGGGGGGTAATGAAAAACTGTTTTTT
CASRTARGGNEKLFF
>TRBJ1-2|.|.|TRBV7-9
TGTGCCAGCAGCCCCCTTGGCCAACCGGGCTACACCTTC
CASSPLGQPGYTF
>TRBJ1-5|.|.|TRBV7-9
TGTGCCAGCAGCCAGGGAACGACGTATAGCCTGGCTCAGCCCCAGCATTTT
CASSQGTTYSLAQPQHF
>TRBJ2-3|.|.|TRBV9
TGTGCCAGCAGCGTAGTGGCCACAGATACGCAGTATTTT
CASSVVATDTQYF
>TRBJ2-5|.|TRBD2|TRBV6-6
TGTGCCAGCAGGTATAGCGGGGGGACGCAAGAGACCCAGTACTTC
CASRYSGGTQETQYF
>TRBJ2-7|.|TRBD1|TRBV30
TGTGCCTGGAGGAGACAGGGGACCTACGAGCAGTACTTC
CAWRRQGTYEQYF
>TRBJ2-1|.|TRBD2|TRBV6-5
TGTGCCAGCAGGATTCTAGCGGGAGGGAACAATGAGCAGTTCTTC
CASRILAGGNNEQFF